This T cell receptor beta chain came from a study of blood T cell repertoires in COVID-19. Background on the study: Sites in the United States, Italy and Spain provided acute and convalescent COVID-19 samples. Sources were T cells, B-cell-depleted T cells, or PBMCs; the material itself was cDNA or gDNA.

Trimming shortened V by 0 bases and J by 1 base, and 5 bases separated the two germline ends. Germline loops: CDR1 SGHRS, CDR2 YFSETQ. CDR3 length equals 13 residues. Authors' methods: Amplified reference gene primers provided the basis for estimating nucleated cell counts. Measured with immunoSEQ multiplex PCR; TCRdb has only the in-frame clones, and not every one. V and J calls and clone size are as listed in that table; D and trimming were resolved from the DNA. Of under 300,000 clones in the sample, 70% to 85% were seen once. The TCR originated in a woman over 75 with active or convalescent COVID-19. The sequencing input was peripheral blood. The chain links TRBV5-1 to TRBJ2-7; unclear D gene. As DNA, the CDR3 is TGCGCCAGCAGCTTGGCCCAATCCTACGAGCAGTACTTC. Translation gives CASSLAQSYEQYF.